The 25 T cell receptor beta chains listed next were all sequenced from one sample in a study of OX40 agonist ivuxolimab in advanced cancers. Some clones are missing from TCRdb's copy, which holds only in-frame ones; the method was immunoSEQ multiplex PCR. The sample carries just over 60,000 clones, approximately 92% recorded once. Specimen: CD4+ or CD8+ T cells sorted from blood, collected in a trial of the OX40 agonist ivuxolimab. The receptors originated from an adult with an advanced solid tumor such as melanoma, head and neck, liver or kidney cancer.

This chain links TRBV7-2 with TRBJ1-5; 12 bases match TRBD1. V shed 2 bases and J 9 bases; nucleotides not matched to a gene: 8. The CDR3 spans 16 residues. From germline, CDR1 is SGHTA and CDR2 FQGNSA. CDR3 region: CASSLPLGTGGRPQHF. CDR3 nucleotides: TGTGCCAGCAGCTTACCCCTGGGGACAGGGGGCCGGCCCCAGCATTTT.

The V and J genes are TRBV7-9 and TRBJ1-1; 11 nucleotides match TRBD1. The ends lost 4 bases at V and 11 bases at J; junction bases unmatched: 6. Looked up from germline, CDR1 is SEHNR and CDR2 is FQNEAQ (reference sequence). The CDR3 totals 13 residues. The CDR3 DNA is TGTGCCAGCAGCTCGGGACAGGGGGACATTGCTTTCTTT. Translating it yields CASSSGQGDIAFF.

J is TRBJ2-5 and V is TRBV27; TRBD2 aligns across 9 bases. Per germline, CDR1 MNHEY and CDR2 SMNVEV (reference sequence). V lost 3 bases, J lost 7 bases, and 3 bases stayed unmatched. The CDR3 contains 13 residues. The CDR3 spells CASSFGAGGTQYF. The CDR3 DNA reads TGTGCCAGCAGTTTTGGAGCGGGAGGGACCCAGTACTTC.

V and J are TRBV4-1 and TRBJ1-1, with a weak D call TRBD1 (5 bases). CDR1 and CDR2 (germline): MGHRA, YSYEKL. Trimming removed 3 bases from V and 1 base from J, with 9 bases in between. The length of the CDR3 is 14 residues. The DNA for the CDR3 is TGCGCCAGCAGCCAGATTACAGGGAACACTGAAGCTTTCTTT. Amino acid sequence: CASSQITGNTEAFF.

CDR3 amino acids: CASSVDGSRYNEQFF. The CDR3 region has the DNA TGTGCCAGCAGCGTAGACGGGAGTCGGTACAATGAGCAGTTCTTC. V gene TRBV9 combines with J gene TRBJ2-1; weak D call: TRBD2 (6 bases). The CDR3 totals 15 residues. V shed 0 bases and J shed 4 bases, with 11 bases lying between them. Germline lookup yields CDR1 SGDLS and CDR2 YYNGEE. Full variable domain (missing parts from reference TRBV9 and TRBJ2-1): DSGVTQTPKHLITATGQRVTLRCSPRSGDLSVYWYQQSLDQGLQFLIQYYNGEERAKGNILERFSAQQFPDLHSELNLSSLELGDSALYFCASSVDGSRYNEQFFGPGTRLTVL.

The chain employs TRBV10-3 and TRBJ1-2; 8 nucleotides align to TRBD1. After removal of 8 bases from V and 2 bases from J, the junction contained 4 bases not matched to a gene. The CDR3 covers 13 residues. Germline-derived CDR1 and CDR2 are ENHRY and SYGVKD. The CDR3 spells CAISGQGNYGYTF. The CDR3 coding sequence is TGTGCCATCTCAGGACAGGGAAACTATGGCTACACCTTC.

This chain links TRBV28 with TRBJ1-4; TRBD1 might be the D (6 bases). The germline V gene has CDR1 MDHEN and CDR2 SYDVKM. The CDR3 consists of 14 residues. V lost 3 bases, J lost 5 bases, and 10 bases lay in between. CDR3 amino acids: CASSFPRGNEKLFF. In DNA, the CDR3 is TGTGCCAGCAGTTTTCCGAGGGGGAATGAAAAACTGTTTTTT.

The table lists this clone with a count of one. V usage is TRBV7-3 and J usage is TRBJ2-3; D gene uncertain. Germline-derived CDR1 and CDR2 are SGHTA and FQGTGA. The CDR3 is 12 residues long. V was clipped by 1 base and J by 5 bases, with 4 bases between them. The CDR3 DNA reads TGTGCCAGCAGCTTAATAGGAGATACGCAGTATTTT. Its protein is CASSLIGDTQYF.

A single count supports this clone. The rearrangement joins TRBV5-1 to TRBJ1-6; perhaps TRBD1 as D (5 bases). From germline, CDR1 is SGHRS and CDR2 YFSETQ. The CDR3 contains 15 residues. The V end lost 4 bases, the J end lost 6 bases, and 14 bases lay between the germline ends. For the CDR3, the DNA is TGCGCCAGCAGCCCGGACCCGGGGGGTAATTCACCCCTCCACTTT. Its translation: CASSPDPGGNSPLHF.

The gene calls are TRBV11-1 and TRBJ2-1, with TRBD2 matching over 9 bases. There are 17 residues in the CDR3. Looked up from germline, CDR1 is SGHAT and CDR2 is FQDESV (reference sequence). V dropped 0 bases and J dropped 7; count of bases not matched to a gene: 10. This chain's CDR3 is CASSLAGGLAGSNEQFF. In DNA, the CDR3 is TGTGCCAGCAGCTTAGCGGGTGGGCTAGCGGGGAGTAATGAGCAGTTCTTC.

The rearrangement joins TRBV7-3 to TRBJ2-2; unclear D gene. V was trimmed by 5 bases and J by 6 bases, leaving 16 bases between them. There are 15 residues in the CDR3. The V gene's germline CDR1 is SGHTA and CDR2 FQGTGA. This CDR3 reads CASSPSRASAGELFF. The CDR3 bases are TGTGCCAGCAGCCCCTCTCGGGCGTCCGCCGGGGAGCTGTTTTTT. The full variable domain, with the rest looked up from reference TRBV7-3 and TRBJ2-2, is GAGVSQTPSNKVTEKGKYVELRCDPISGHTALYWYRQSLGQGPEFLIYFQGTGAADDSGLPNDRFFAVRPEGSVSTLKIQRTERGDSAVYLCASSPSRASAGELFFGEGSRLTVL.

The chain couples TRBV19 to TRBJ2-2; D ambiguous. Trimming pared 2 bases from V and 5 bases from J, leaving 9 bases between. The CDR3 extends over 14 amino acids. The germline CDR1 and CDR2 sequences are LNHDA and SQIVND (reference sequence). CDR3 in amino acids: CASSIMSDTGELFF. CDR3 bases: TGTGCCAGTAGTATAATGTCGGATACCGGGGAGCTGTTTTTT.

The chain has TRBV30 and TRBJ1-2; no firm D call. This CDR3 contains 11 residues. V lost 0 bases and J lost 7, with 6 bases in between. Germline CDR1 is GTSNPN and CDR2 is SVGIG (reference sequence). The CDR3 DNA reads as TGTGCCTGGAGTGTACTTACTGGCTACACCTTC. Protein sequence: CAWSVLTGYTF. The whole variable domain, filled in from reference TRBV30 and TRBJ1-2, reads SQTIHQWPATLVQPVGSPLSLECTVEGTSNPNLYWYRQAAGRGLQLLFYSVGIGQISSEVPQNLSASRPQDRQFILSSKKLLLSDSGFYLCAWSVLTGYTFGSGTRLTVV.

This clone was detected only a few times. The chain has TRBV2 and TRBJ2-1, with 9 nucleotides matching TRBD2. The V gene end was trimmed by 5 bases and the J gene end by 4 bases; junction bases not matched to a gene: 6. CDR1 is SNHLY and CDR2 is FYNNEI in the germline V gene. The CDR3 has 15 amino acids. The CDR3 sequence: CASSPGTSPYNEQFF. CDR3 bases: TGTGCCAGCAGTCCCGGGACTAGCCCTTACAATGAGCAGTTCTTC.

The rearrangement joins TRBV6-1 to TRBJ2-7; 8 nucleotides align to TRBD1. Germline V gene sequence: CDR1 MNHNS, CDR2 SASEGT. V gave up 10 bases and J gave up 0 bases; unmatched junction bases: 5. This CDR3 contains 13 residues. DNA for the CDR3: TGTGCCACCCTACAGGGGGTCTCCTACGAGCAGTACTTC. Translated, it gives CATLQGVSYEQYF.

The V gene is TRBV10-3, the J gene TRBJ1-5; D is perhaps TRBD1 (5 bases). CDR3 length equals 14 residues. CDR1 and CDR2 (germline): ENHRY, SYGVKD. V dropped 2 bases and J dropped 6 bases, with 11 bases sitting between them. The CDR3 reads CAISEVGEGQPQHF. For the CDR3, the DNA is TGTGCCATCAGTGAGGTGGGGGAAGGTCAGCCCCAGCATTTT.

The chain has TRBV6-1 and TRBJ2-1; 7 nucleotides match TRBD1. V dropped 6 bases and J dropped 5; count of bases not matched to a gene: 10. CDR1 and CDR2 (germline): MNHNS, SASEGT. CDR3 size: 15 residues. The CDR3 sequence is CASSPRQGRDNEQFF. The CDR3 region has the DNA TGTGCCAGCAGCCCCAGACAGGGAAGGGACAATGAGCAGTTCTTC.

V usage is TRBV19 and J usage is TRBJ2-3; 11 bases line up with TRBD1. This CDR3 has 15 amino acids. With V trimmed by 5 bases and J by 2 bases, 3 bases remained unmatched. Germline loops: CDR1 LNHDA, CDR2 SQIVND (reference sequence). CDR3 bases: TGTGCCAGTAGTGGAGGACAGGGGGCCACAGATACGCAGTATTTT. Its protein is CASSGGQGATDTQYF.

The J gene is TRBJ1-4, the V gene TRBV11-2; 8 bases agree with TRBD1. This CDR3 spans 14 amino acids. CDR1 is SGHAT and CDR2 is FQNNGV in the germline V gene. The V segment lost 3 bases and the J segment 4 bases; nucleotides outside the gene matches: 1. Here the CDR3 reads CASSLDRVNEKLFF. CDR3 bases: TGTGCCAGCAGCTTGGACAGGGTTAATGAAAAACTGTTTTTT.

The J gene is TRBJ1-5, the V gene TRBV7-8, with D perhaps TRBD1 (6 bases). The germline V gene encodes CDR1 SGHVS and CDR2 FQNEAQ. This CDR3 contains 18 residues. Trimming removed 4 bases from V and 2 bases from J, with 21 bases in between. DNA of the CDR3: TGTGCCAGCAGCTACTTCCACGACCAGGGGCAGGGCAATCAGCCCCAGCATTTT. It codes for CASSYFHDQGQGNQPQHF.

J is TRBJ2-5 and V is TRBV2; maybe TRBD2 (5 bases). CDR3 length equals 13 residues. Germline CDR1 reads SNHLY; CDR2 reads FYNNEI. V lost 4 bases, J lost 5 bases, and 11 bases lay in between. The CDR3 loop is CASSGNQRETQYF. As DNA, the CDR3 is TGTGCCAGCAGTGGAAACCAGCGGGAGACCCAGTACTTC. The variable domain in full, with the rest retrieved from reference TRBV2 and TRBJ2-5, is EPEVTQTPSHQVTQMGQEVILRCVPISNHLYFYWYRQILGQKVEFLVSFYNNEISEKSEIFDDQFSVERPDGSNFTLKIRSTKLEDSAMYFCASSGNQRETQYFGPGTRLLVL.

The CDR3 here is CASSVKDTGELFF. CDR3 coding DNA: TGTGCCAGCAGTGTAAAGGACACCGGGGAGCTGTTTTTT. This rearrangement joins TRBV6-4 to TRBJ2-2; D is uncertain. Germline V gene sequence: CDR1 MRHNA, CDR2 SNTAGT. V gave up 4 bases and J gave up 3 bases, with 6 bases separating them. This CDR3 spans 13 amino acids.

J is TRBJ1-1 and V is TRBV30, with D possibly being TRBD1 (5 bases). The CDR3 is 16 residues long. CDR1 and CDR2 from the germline V gene are GTSNPN and SVGIG (reference sequence). Trimming removed 0 bases from V and 0 bases from J, with 14 bases in between. DNA of the CDR3: TGTGCCTGGAGTGTGTCGTATGGGGACTTGAACACTGAAGCTTTCTTT. Translation: CAWSVSYGDLNTEAFF.

The rearrangement joins TRBV29-1 to TRBJ2-3, with 7 bases matching TRBD2. V trimming: 6 bases; J trimming: 6 bases; junction bases outside the gene matches: 6. In germline, CDR1 is SQVTM, CDR2 ANQGSEA. This CDR3 spans 12 amino acids. The CDR3 DNA reads TGCAGCGTAGCGGGGCCAGGGGATACGCAGTATTTT. It yields the protein CSVAGPGDTQYF.

V gene TRBV19 combines with J gene TRBJ2-3; no clear D gene. The V end was cut by 7 bases, the J end by 6 bases, with 14 bases between. Germline CDR1 is LNHDA and CDR2 is SQIVND (reference sequence). CDR3 length: 13 amino acids. The CDR3 bases are TGTGCCAGTAAGCACCCGTCCATGGATACGCAGTATTTT. It yields the protein CASKHPSMDTQYF.